These T cell receptor beta chains were read from a single sample in a study of control samples from healthy donors and cancer patients. The table came from immunoSEQ multiplex PCR; TCRdb's copy has only in-frame clones and leaves some out. This sample's table has under 200,000 clones. Sequencing input: blood. Source of these receptors: a woman in her thirties in good health. The conserved cysteine and the conserved F or W are not part of the CDR3 here. The order of the fields is V gene, D gene, J gene, CDR3 protein. A D gene is named only where the DNA matches it firmly.

V gene: TRBV4-1
D gene: TRBD1
J gene: TRBJ1-5
CDR3 protein: ASSDRGGNQPQH

V gene: TRBV19
D gene: TRBD1
J gene: TRBJ2-7
CDR3 protein: ASSPETGAAYEQY

V gene: TRBV4-2
D gene: -
J gene: TRBJ1-2
CDR3 protein: ASRQFWAGREEYGYT

V gene: TRBV29-1
D gene: TRBD2
J gene: TRBJ2-7
CDR3 protein: SVVLAGHYEQY

V gene: TRBV18
D gene: TRBD1
J gene: TRBJ1-5
CDR3 protein: ASSQQGREGNQPQH

V gene: TRBV3-1/TRBV3-2
D gene: -
J gene: TRBJ2-5
CDR3 protein: ASSQEAGAGTQY

V gene: TRBV4-2
D gene: TRBD2
J gene: TRBJ2-1
CDR3 protein: ASSQEAGGPNEQF

V gene: TRBV4-2
D gene: -
J gene: TRBJ1-6
CDR3 protein: ASTDDWSYNSPLH

V gene: TRBV5-1
D gene: TRBD2
J gene: TRBJ2-5
CDR3 protein: ASSRSSGEGETQY

V gene: TRBV25-1
D gene: -
J gene: TRBJ2-2
CDR3 protein: ASSELGTGELF

V gene: TRBV7-2
D gene: -
J gene: TRBJ1-2
CDR3 protein: ASSPNRYPT

V gene: TRBV12-3/TRBV12-4
D gene: -
J gene: TRBJ1-5
CDR3 protein: ASTMGGQPQH

V gene: TRBV28
D gene: -
J gene: TRBJ1-1
CDR3 protein: ASSLLVMTGKNTEAF

V gene: TRBV9
D gene: TRBD1
J gene: TRBJ2-1
CDR3 protein: ASSVEVTGGDEQF

V gene: TRBV10-3
D gene: -
J gene: TRBJ1-5
CDR3 protein: AISESLGWGRNQPQH

V gene: TRBV7-3
D gene: -
J gene: TRBJ2-7
CDR3 protein: ASSLTSGSEQY

V gene: TRBV4-2
D gene: -
J gene: TRBJ2-1
CDR3 protein: ASSHLMALGRNEQF

V gene: TRBV2
D gene: -
J gene: TRBJ1-1
CDR3 protein: ASLRVAEAF

V gene: TRBV9
D gene: -
J gene: TRBJ2-7
CDR3 protein: ASSVDQAEQY

V gene: TRBV4-2
D gene: TRBD1
J gene: TRBJ2-3
CDR3 protein: ASEPGQGRLDTQY

V gene: TRBV28
D gene: -
J gene: TRBJ2-7
CDR3 protein: ASSLPGYYEQY

V gene: TRBV11-3
D gene: -
J gene: TRBJ1-1
CDR3 protein: ASSLEYPTEAF

V gene: TRBV5-4
D gene: -
J gene: TRBJ2-2
CDR3 protein: ASSFLQNTGELF

V gene: TRBV5-1
D gene: -
J gene: TRBJ2-1
CDR3 protein: ASSLAYDGNEQF

V gene: TRBV30
D gene: TRBD1
J gene: TRBJ1-1
CDR3 protein: AWSGGQGYTEAF

V gene: TRBV5-1
D gene: -
J gene: TRBJ1-3
CDR3 protein: ASSSQGVGNTIY